This entry features one TCR beta chain sequence. Per the original methods: For nucleated cells, counts were estimated from reference gene primer amplification. Method: immunoSEQ multiplex PCR; TCRdb's copy keeps in-frame clones and lacks some. V, J and clone size are taken as reported in that table, and D and trimming were inferred from the DNA itself. The table lists about 220,000 clones, under 90% of them singletons. Germline CDR1 and CDR2: MGHRA and YSYEKL. V was shortened by 5 bases and J by 0 bases, with 14 bases between the two germline ends. The CDR3 has 16 amino acids. This entry comes from a study of blood T cell repertoires in COVID-19. Study background: From T cells, B-cell-depleted T cells, or PBMCs came the material, which was cDNA or gDNA.

The receptor was derived from a woman in her sixties who had recovered from COVID-19. Specimen: peripheral blood. The gene calls are TRBV4-1 and TRBJ1-3; D may be TRBD1 (5 bases). This chain's CDR3 is CASSVRQLTSGNTIYF. In nucleotides, the CDR3 is TGCGCCAGCAGCGTCCGACAGCTGACCTCTGGAAACACCATATATTTT.